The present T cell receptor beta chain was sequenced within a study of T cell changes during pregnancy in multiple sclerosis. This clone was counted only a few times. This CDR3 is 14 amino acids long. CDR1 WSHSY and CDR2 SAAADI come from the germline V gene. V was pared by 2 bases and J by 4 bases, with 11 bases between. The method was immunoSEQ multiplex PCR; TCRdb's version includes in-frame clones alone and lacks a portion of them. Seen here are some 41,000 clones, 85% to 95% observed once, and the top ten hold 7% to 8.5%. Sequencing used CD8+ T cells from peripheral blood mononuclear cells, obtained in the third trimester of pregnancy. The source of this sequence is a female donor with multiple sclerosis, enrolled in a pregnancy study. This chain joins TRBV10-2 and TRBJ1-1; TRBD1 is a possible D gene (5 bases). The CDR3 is CASSELGEVTEAFF. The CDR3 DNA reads TGCGCCAGCAGTGAGCTAGGGGAGGTCACTGAAGCTTTCTTT.